A single sample gave rise to the 26 T cell receptor beta chains below, sequenced in a study of radiotherapy plus CTLA-4 blockade in lung cancer. Generated by immunoSEQ multiplex PCR, the TCRdb table keeps only in-frame clones and is missing some. This sample has around 42,000 clones, with roughly 60% found just once. The sample here was peripheral blood, taken from a patient treated with radiotherapy plus ipilimumab. These receptors all come from a human donor with non-small cell lung cancer who had a partial response to radiotherapy plus ipilimumab.

In this sample, this clone turned up a few times. This CDR3 is CASTLQSNYGYTF. The CDR3 DNA reads as TGTGCCAGCACCTTACAGTCCAACTATGGCTACACCTTC. The chain combines TRBV6-6 with TRBJ1-2; D call uncertain. Germline V lookup: CDR1 MNHNY, CDR2 SVGAGI (reference sequence). Trimming took off 7 bases at V and 2 bases at J, with 11 bases between the two ends. This CDR3 spans 13 amino acids.

The rearrangement joins TRBV5-6 to TRBJ1-1; unclear D gene. V was trimmed by 0 bases and J by 1 base, leaving 7 bases between them. CDR1 and CDR2 (germline): SGHDT, YYEEEE. The CDR3 totals 14 residues. CDR3 bases: TGTGCCAGCAGCTTGGGAGGCCCGAACACTGAAGCTTTCTTT. Protein product: CASSLGGPNTEAFF.

The chain uses TRBV6-6 and TRBJ1-1; 7 bases are shared with TRBD1. Trimming took 5 bases from V and 5 from J; bases not matched to a gene: 11. The V gene's germline CDR1 is MNHNY and CDR2 SVGAGI (reference sequence). The CDR3 length is 15 residues. The CDR3 DNA sequence: TGTGCCAGCAGTGACATCCGGGACAGAGGAACTGAAGCTTTCTTT. As protein: CASSDIRDRGTEAFF.

The rearrangement links TRBV29-1 to TRBJ2-3, with 8 positions matching TRBD1. J lost 7 bases, V lost 7 bases, and 4 bases had no gene match. Germline-derived CDR1 and CDR2 are SQVTM and ANQGSEA. The CDR3 has 11 amino acids. CDR3 residues: CSERQGNTQYF. In DNA, the CDR3 is TGCAGCGAGCGACAGGGGAATACGCAGTATTTT.

J is TRBJ2-1 and V is TRBV6-1; TRBD2 agrees at 10 bases. CDR1 and CDR2 from the germline V gene are MNHNS and SASEGT. V gave up 6 bases and J gave up 8 bases; unmatched junction bases: 7. The CDR3 has 14 residues. CDR3 region: CASRGSGGAHEQFF. DNA of the CDR3: TGTGCCAGCAGAGGGAGCGGGGGGGCCCATGAGCAGTTCTTC.

The chain combines TRBV19 with TRBJ1-3, with TRBD1 matching 9 bases. CDR3 length equals 15 residues. The V gene end was trimmed by 3 bases and the J gene end by 8 bases; junction bases not matched to a gene: 8. Germline V gene lookup returns CDR1 LNHDA and CDR2 SQIVND (reference sequence). The CDR3 region has the DNA TGTGCCAGTAGTATCCTTCTCACAGGGGGCGACACCATATATTTT. Its protein product is CASSILLTGGDTIYF.

As for this clone: At one end the junction does not follow the germline gene, possibly because of a read error. This chain links TRBV6-5 with TRBJ2-7, with TRBD1 as a possible D gene (6 bases). The CDR3 loop spans 11 amino acids. Germline V gene lookup returns CDR1 MNHEY and CDR2 SVGAGI. This chain's CDR3 is CASGLADRRNF. CDR3 DNA: TGTGCCAGCGGGTTGGCTGACAGGCGGAACTTC.

This clone was seen only once. The chain combines TRBV6-1 with TRBJ1-2; unclear D gene. This CDR3 is 13 amino acids long. Trimming took off 1 base at V and 4 bases at J, with 7 bases between the two ends. Germline V gene data show CDR1 as MNHNS and CDR2 as SASEGT. The CDR3 sequence is CASSEGELYGYTF. For the CDR3, the DNA is TGTGCCAGCAGTGAAGGTGAGCTCTATGGCTACACCTTC.

The rearrangement links TRBV7-3 to TRBJ2-1; TRBD2 agrees at 15 bases. Germline V gene sequence: CDR1 SGHTA, CDR2 FQGTGA. This CDR3 region has 15 residues. Unmatched junction bases numbered 6, after V lost 5 bases and J lost 10 bases. CDR3 residues: CASSRGLAGGREQFF. CDR3 nucleotide sequence: TGTGCCAGCAGCCGTGGACTAGCGGGGGGGCGGGAGCAGTTCTTC.

The V and J genes are TRBV10-1 and TRBJ2-3, with D possibly being TRBD1 (5 bases). Trimming pared 1 base from V and 8 bases from J, leaving 10 bases between. The CDR3 loop spans 13 amino acids. CDR1 and CDR2 from the germline V gene are WNHNN and SYGVQD (reference sequence). The CDR3 sequence is CASSEYRQGTQYF. CDR3 nucleotide sequence: TGCGCCAGCAGTGAGTACCGGCAGGGTACGCAGTATTTT.

This chain links TRBV19 with TRBJ2-1; 8 bases are a match to TRBD1. This CDR3 region has 15 residues. CDR1 and CDR2 from the germline V gene are LNHDA and SQIVND (reference sequence). V gave up 3 bases and J gave up 4 bases; unmatched junction bases: 5. CDR3: CASSIAGTGYNEQFF. The DNA of the CDR3 is TGTGCCAGTAGTATTGCCGGGACAGGTTACAATGAGCAGTTCTTC.

The count of this clone is one. The CDR3 protein is CASSFVGTLNEQFF. DNA for the CDR3: TGTGCCAGCAGTTTCGTTGGGACATTAAATGAGCAGTTCTTC. The chain recombines TRBV27 with TRBJ2-1; weak D call: TRBD1 (6 bases). The CDR3 runs 14 residues. Germline loops: CDR1 MNHEY, CDR2 SMNVEV (reference sequence). V lost 3 bases and J 7 bases, leaving 13 bases between the germline ends.

This clone was seen a single time. V is TRBV7-2 and J is TRBJ1-4, with TRBD1 identical over 9 bases. This CDR3 is built from 15 residues. Germline CDR1 SGHTA, CDR2 FQGNSA. V lost 4 bases to trimming and J lost 10 bases; unmatched junction nucleotides: 10. CDR3 region: CASSSPGQGLGKLFF. The DNA for the CDR3 is TGTGCCAGCAGCTCTCCGGGACAGGGTTTGGGAAAACTGTTTTTT.

The gene calls are TRBV7-2 and TRBJ2-7, with 13 positions matching TRBD2. The V gene end was trimmed by 1 base and the J gene end by 6 bases; junction bases not matched to a gene: 9. The V gene's germline CDR1 is SGHTA and CDR2 FQGNSA. The length of the CDR3 is 17 residues. In DNA, the CDR3 is TGTGCCAGCAGCTTAGTACCCCAGAGGACTAGCGGGAGCGAGCAGTACTTC. It translates to CASSLVPQRTSGSEQYF.

The V gene is TRBV9, the J gene TRBJ1-1; 7 bases align to TRBD1. From germline, CDR1 is SGDLS and CDR2 YYNGEE. V lost 0 bases, J lost 1 base, and 6 bases stayed unmatched. This CDR3 is built from 16 residues. The CDR3 bases are TGTGCCAGCAGCGTAGGGGCAGGGGGAAAGAACACTGAAGCTTTCTTT. Amino acid sequence: CASSVGAGGKNTEAFF.

The CDR3 region has the DNA TGTGCCAGCTCACCACCGTCCACAGCCCAACCGAACACCGGGGAGCTGTTTTTT. Translated, it gives CASSPPSTAQPNTGELFF. The chain has TRBV18 and TRBJ2-2; D is unclear. The CDR3 has 18 amino acids. The germline CDR1 and CDR2 sequences are KGHSH and LQKENI. Trimming stripped 0 bases from V and 0 bases from J, with 14 bases between.

The rearrangement joins TRBV30 to TRBJ2-6; D unresolved. Trimming stripped 7 bases from V and 0 bases from J, with 10 bases between. CDR1 is GTSNPN, CDR2 SVGIG, per germline (reference sequence). The CDR3 contains 14 residues. The chain's CDR3 is CAFRRSSGANVLTF. DNA for the CDR3: TGTGCCTTTAGACGGAGCTCTGGGGCCAACGTCCTGACTTTC. The whole variable domain, filled in from reference TRBV30 and TRBJ2-6, reads SQTIHQWPATLVQPVGSPLSLECTVEGTSNPNLYWYRQAAGRGLQLLFYSVGIGQISSEVPQNLSASRPQDRQFILSSKKLLLSDSGFYLCAFRRSSGANVLTFGAGSRLTVL.

The chain recombines TRBV19 with TRBJ1-1; D uncertain. Germline assignment: CDR1 LNHDA and CDR2 SQIVND (reference sequence). The CDR3 is made up of 14 amino acids. The ends were cut back, 4 bases at V and 4 bases at J, with 13 bases in the middle. The CDR3 bases are TGTGCCAGTAGTAACATTTTCCCCCCCACTGAAGCTTTCTTT. It specifies CASSNIFPPTEAFF.

The V gene is TRBV5-6, the J gene TRBJ1-6; 8 positions match TRBD1. Germline CDR1 reads SGHDT; CDR2 reads YYEEEE. The CDR3 contains 15 residues. The J segment lost 13 bases and the V segment lost 4 bases, leaving 13 bases of the junction unmatched. Here the CDR3 reads CASSRRPGQAIPLHF. CDR3 nucleotides: TGTGCCAGCAGCCGCCGTCCGGGACAGGCGATTCCCCTCCACTTT. Looking up the rest from reference TRBV5-6 and TRBJ1-6 gives the full variable domain: DAGVTQSPTHLIKTRGQQVTLRCSPKSGHDTVSWYQQALGQGPQFIFQYYEEEERQRGNFPDRFSGHQFPNYSSELNVNALLLGDSALYLCASSRRPGQAIPLHFGNGTRLTVT.

V usage is TRBV28 and J usage is TRBJ1-6, with 9 bases fitting TRBD1. V lost 8 bases and J lost 7; bases outside the gene matches: 6. Germline-derived CDR1 and CDR2 are MDHEN and SYDVKM. The CDR3 spans 14 residues. The CDR3 loop reads CASGGQGRNSPLHF. The CDR3 DNA is TGTGCCAGCGGGGGACAGGGTCGCAATTCACCCCTCCACTTT.

The chain combines TRBV4-3 with TRBJ1-4; 11 bases are shared with TRBD1. There are 17 residues in the CDR3. Germline CDR1 LGHNA, CDR2 YSLEER. The J segment lost 8 bases and the V segment lost 0 bases, leaving 8 bases of the junction unmatched. This CDR3 is CASSQEPAGTGGEKLFF. CDR3 sequence (DNA): TGCGCCAGCAGCCAAGAACCCGCCGGGACAGGGGGGGAAAAACTGTTTTTT.

The chain has TRBV19 and TRBJ1-4; perhaps TRBD1 as D (6 bases). Germline V gene data show CDR1 as LNHDA and CDR2 as SQIVND (reference sequence). The V gene lost 0 bases and the J gene lost 11 bases, with 13 bases spanning the gap. The CDR3 is 14 residues long. The CDR3 sequence is CASSIDPGEGKLFF. In DNA form, the CDR3 reads TGTGCCAGTAGTATAGATCCAGGGGAAGGTAAACTGTTTTTT. The entire variable domain, with the rest obtained from reference TRBV19 and TRBJ1-4, is as follows: DGGITQSPKYLFRKEGQNVTLSCEQNLNHDAMYWYRQDPGQGLRLIYYSQIVNDFQKGDIAEGYSVSREKKESFPLTVTSAQKNPTAFYLCASSIDPGEGKLFFGSGTQLSVL.

This chain connects TRBV19 to TRBJ2-2; D is perhaps TRBD1 or TRBD2 (5 bases each). The V gene lost 5 bases and the J gene lost 6 bases, with 10 bases spanning the gap. Looked up from germline, CDR1 is LNHDA and CDR2 is SQIVND (reference sequence). The CDR3 spans 13 residues. The CDR3: CASSLGESGELFF. CDR3 sequence (DNA): TGTGCCAGTAGTTTAGGGGAGTCCGGGGAGCTGTTTTTT.

The rearrangement joins TRBV9 to TRBJ1-3; 9 bases are a match to TRBD1. The J segment lost 2 bases and the V segment lost 3 bases, leaving 6 bases of the junction unmatched. CDR1 is SGDLS, CDR2 YYNGEE, per germline. The CDR3 spans 16 residues. The CDR3 region has the DNA TGTGCCAGCAGCGCCACTGGACAGGGGACTGGAAACACCATATATTTT. This codes for CASSATGQGTGNTIYF.

This clone came up a few times. V gene TRBV10-3 combines with J gene TRBJ2-1; 10 bases are a match to TRBD2. J lost 7 bases, V lost 8 bases, and 2 bases had no gene match. CDR1 ENHRY and CDR2 SYGVKD come from the germline V gene. The CDR3 spans 12 residues. The CDR3 DNA is TGTGCCATCGGACTAGCGGCTAATGAGCAGTTCTTC. Encoded protein: CAIGLAANEQFF.

In its sample, this clone was seen a few times. The chain recombines TRBV6-1 with TRBJ1-5; 8 bases are a match to TRBD1. V shed 4 bases, J shed 0 bases, and the junction held 5 bases outside the gene matches. CDR1 MNHNS and CDR2 SASEGT come from the germline V gene. This CDR3 is built from 16 residues. As DNA, the CDR3 is TGTGCCAGCAGTGGCAGGACAGGGTATAGCAATCAGCCCCAGCATTTT. It translates to CASSGRTGYSNQPQHF.